A selection of T cell receptor beta chains follows, all from one sample in a study of cytomegalovirus exposure and HLA in healthy donors. TCRdb's copy holds only in-frame clones and misses some; the assay was immunoSEQ multiplex PCR. The sample has some 110,000 clones, 9.5% seen once. Input material: PBMCs. Receptor source: a man aged 25-45 years in good health and CMV-seronegative. The CDR3 runs from the conserved cysteine through the conserved F or W. A D gene is named only where the DNA matches it firmly.

V gene: TRBV5-6
D gene: NA
J gene: TRBJ2-7
CDR3 protein: CASSPGGGFGHEQYF

V gene: TRBV29-1
D gene: NA
J gene: TRBJ2-3
CDR3 protein: CSVGLNYDTQYF

V gene: TRBV5-6
D gene: NA
J gene: TRBJ1-5
CDR3 protein: CASSFQNQPQHF

V gene: TRBV15
D gene: TRBD2
J gene: TRBJ2-7
CDR3 protein: CATGLAGSVQYF

V gene: TRBV11-3
D gene: NA
J gene: TRBJ1-2
CDR3 protein: CASSLGPDRGYTF

V gene: TRBV30
D gene: NA
J gene: TRBJ2-2
CDR3 protein: CAWRRKATDTGELFF

V gene: TRBV30
D gene: TRBD1
J gene: TRBJ2-7
CDR3 protein: CACSRTGNSYEQYF

V gene: TRBV7-8
D gene: NA
J gene: TRBJ2-6
CDR3 protein: CASSLLPGARLTNVLTF

V gene: TRBV25-1
D gene: TRBD1
J gene: TRBJ1-5
CDR3 protein: CASGDRGDQPQHF

V gene: TRBV6-5
D gene: TRBD1
J gene: NA
CDR3 protein: CASSYPGTGGYEQYF

V gene: TRBV11-3
D gene: NA
J gene: TRBJ2-1
CDR3 protein: CASSLDFRRTNEQFF

V gene: TRBV11-3
D gene: NA
J gene: TRBJ2-5
CDR3 protein: CASSPRVRQETQYF

V gene: TRBV4-1
D gene: NA
J gene: TRBJ2-1
CDR3 protein: CASSQEYGSGRVGGSSYNEQFF

V gene: TRBV6-5
D gene: NA
J gene: TRBJ1-2
CDR3 protein: CASTERGSGYTF

V gene: TRBV7-9
D gene: NA
J gene: TRBJ2-3
CDR3 protein: CASSLIQGTDTQYF

V gene: TRBV5-1
D gene: TRBD1
J gene: TRBJ1-1
CDR3 protein: CASSSGTGNTEAFF

V gene: TRBV7-2
D gene: NA
J gene: TRBJ2-7
CDR3 protein: CASSLAQTGTYEQYF

V gene: TRBV5-1
D gene: TRBD2
J gene: TRBJ2-2
CDR3 protein: CASSYIAGDPGELFF

V gene: TRBV19
D gene: TRBD2
J gene: TRBJ2-3
CDR3 protein: CASSPYNGGTSGVRDTQYF

V gene: TRBV19
D gene: TRBD1
J gene: TRBJ1-1
CDR3 protein: CASSIGTGPMNTEAFF

V gene: TRBV21-1
D gene: NA
J gene: TRBJ1-2
CDR3 protein: CASSKGSRGRRGYTF

V gene: TRBV29-1
D gene: NA
J gene: TRBJ2-5
CDR3 protein: CSVEHREETQYF

V gene: TRBV5-1
D gene: TRBD1
J gene: TRBJ1-1
CDR3 protein: CASSLVVRGSTEAFF

V gene: TRBV2
D gene: NA
J gene: TRBJ2-7
CDR3 protein: CASSGVGGSYEQYF

V gene: TRBV12-5
D gene: NA
J gene: TRBJ2-2
CDR3 protein: CASHTGEAGELFF

V gene: TRBV15
D gene: TRBD1
J gene: TRBJ1-5
CDR3 protein: CATSRDRGYNQPQHF

V gene: TRBV7-2
D gene: NA
J gene: TRBJ2-1
CDR3 protein: CASRRDSAYNEQFF

V gene: TRBV5-1
D gene: NA
J gene: TRBJ2-2
CDR3 protein: CASSPGVGSTGELFF

V gene: TRBV10-3
D gene: TRBD1
J gene: TRBJ1-1
CDR3 protein: CATIQGARTEAFF

V gene: TRBV27
D gene: TRBD2
J gene: TRBJ2-1
CDR3 protein: CASSLSVPRAGGYSYNEQFF

V gene: TRBV10-1
D gene: NA
J gene: TRBJ1-3
CDR3 protein: CASSPGAVGNTIYF

V gene: TRBV4-3
D gene: NA
J gene: TRBJ1-1
CDR3 protein: CASSQEAAGTEAFF

V gene: TRBV18
D gene: TRBD1
J gene: TRBJ1-1
CDR3 protein: CASATGLDTEAFF

V gene: TRBV6-4
D gene: TRBD2
J gene: TRBJ2-2
CDR3 protein: CASSDPASGGAEVGELFF

V gene: TRBV19
D gene: TRBD1
J gene: TRBJ1-5
CDR3 protein: CASSDRMRQGRGEDQPQHF

V gene: TRBV14
D gene: TRBD2
J gene: TRBJ2-3
CDR3 protein: CASSQKIWHSLAGAPDTQYF

V gene: TRBV9
D gene: NA
J gene: TRBJ2-5
CDR3 protein: CASSTHSGVKETQYF

V gene: TRBV6-1
D gene: TRBD1
J gene: TRBJ1-1
CDR3 protein: CASRRTGDVNTEAFF

V gene: TRBV6-5
D gene: TRBD1
J gene: TRBJ1-2
CDR3 protein: CASSDRGPNYGYTF

V gene: TRBV18
D gene: NA
J gene: TRBJ1-2
CDR3 protein: CASSPPQGGGYTF

V gene: TRBV5-6
D gene: TRBD1
J gene: TRBJ2-7
CDR3 protein: CASRSQGSREQYF

V gene: TRBV29-1
D gene: TRBD1
J gene: TRBJ2-1
CDR3 protein: CSVEGRWDRLNEQFF

V gene: TRBV19
D gene: NA
J gene: TRBJ2-1
CDR3 protein: CASSPRGGRGSYNEQFF

V gene: TRBV10-3
D gene: NA
J gene: TRBJ1-5
CDR3 protein: CAISASGVGNQPQHF

V gene: TRBV7-2
D gene: NA
J gene: TRBJ1-1
CDR3 protein: CASSPRDTMNTEAFF

V gene: TRBV27
D gene: NA
J gene: TRBJ1-5
CDR3 protein: CASSLGPSFQPQHF

V gene: TRBV19
D gene: TRBD1
J gene: TRBJ2-1
CDR3 protein: CASRTGTGPYNEQFF

V gene: TRBV2
D gene: TRBD2
J gene: TRBJ2-1
CDR3 protein: CASSKTGGYYNEQFF

V gene: TRBV5-4
D gene: NA
J gene: TRBJ1-1
CDR3 protein: CASSTEGRPNTEAFF

V gene: TRBV9
D gene: TRBD2
J gene: TRBJ2-3
CDR3 protein: CASSPRSGGASVSSDTQYF

V gene: TRBV11-3
D gene: TRBD2
J gene: TRBJ2-3
CDR3 protein: CASSLKSGRSTDTQYF

V gene: TRBV28
D gene: TRBD2
J gene: TRBJ2-5
CDR3 protein: CASSSPAGAQYF

V gene: TRBV5-1
D gene: NA
J gene: TRBJ2-1
CDR3 protein: CASTRTESSYNEQFF

V gene: TRBV7-9
D gene: TRBD1
J gene: TRBJ2-7
CDR3 protein: CASSFRDRVSYEQYF

V gene: TRBV5-1
D gene: TRBD1
J gene: TRBJ1-2
CDR3 protein: CASSVAGTGYGYTF

V gene: TRBV7-3
D gene: TRBD1
J gene: TRBJ2-2
CDR3 protein: CASSAGQGNTGELFF

V gene: TRBV2
D gene: NA
J gene: TRBJ2-7
CDR3 protein: CASSGITSYEQYF